The clone carrying this T cell receptor beta chain was recorded at least ten times. This record comes from a study of CD8+CD57+ T cells in acquired aplastic anemia. Previously, flow cytometry had revealed CD8+CD57+ cell expansion in the patients chosen for sequencing. No therapy was given to patients before blood sampling. CDR3 and TCR beta VDJ profiling relied on a genomic DNA template. TCRdb fed the reads into MiXCR, producing one record per CDR3 protein. In the table there are roughly 280,000 distinct CDR3 sequences, approximately 58% of which are singletons. Sequencing input: sorted CD4+, CD8+, or CD8+CD57+ T cells (not recorded which) from PBMCs. This TCR derives from a human donor with aplastic anemia.

CDR3 DNA: TGTGCCAGTAGTTCCTACGCCGCGAGTACGAATGGCTACACCTTC. Residues: CASSSYAASTNGYTF. V usage is TRBV19 and J usage is TRBJ1-2; D is undetermined. V dropped 5 bases and J dropped 6 bases, with 19 bases sitting between them. The CDR3 is 15 residues long. Germline V gene lookup returns CDR1 LNHDA and CDR2 SQIVND (reference sequence).